Listed below are T cell receptor beta chains from one sample, sequenced in a study of blood T cell repertoires in COVID-19. Data came from immunoSEQ multiplex PCR; TCRdb stores just in-frame clones and leaves some out. The sample includes about 440,000 clones, around 89% of them seen just once. Specimen: peripheral blood. These receptors originate from a woman aged 25 to 39 with acute or convalescent COVID-19. The CDR3 runs from the conserved cysteine through the conserved F or W. The D gene is left open where the match is weak. Not every row has a clone size; where given, it reads once, few, many or a size class.

v_call	j_call	d_call	clone_size	cdr3_nt	cdr3_aa
TRBV28	TRBJ1-2	.	.	TGTGCCAGCATCAGCGGTCGGGTTAACTATGGCTACACCTTC	CASISGRVNYGYTF
TRBV10-3	TRBJ1-1	TRBD1	once	TGTGCCATCAGCTCAGGGGGCAACACTGAAGCTTTCTTT	CAISSGGNTEAFF
TRBV28	TRBJ1-3	TRBD1	.	TGTGCCAGCAGGATTGGGACAGGGATTGGAAACACCATATATTTT	CASRIGTGIGNTIYF
TRBV3-1/TRBV3-2	TRBJ1-4	TRBD1	.	TGTGCCAGCAGCCAAGGACAGGGCATGGTACTGTTTTTT	CASSQGQGMVLFF
TRBV3-1/TRBV3-2	TRBJ2-5	TRBD2	.	TGTGCCAGCAGCCAAGAAGGGTGGCCGGATCGGGGGGAAGAGACCCAGTACTTC	CASSQEGWPDRGEETQYF
TRBV5-1	TRBJ2-2	TRBD1	.	TGCGCCAGCAGCCGGACAGGGATCTCCGGGGAGCTGTTTTTT	CASSRTGISGELFF
TRBV18	TRBJ2-2	.	.	TGTGCCAGCTCACCACTAGAAGGGGTAACCGGGGAGCTGTTTTTT	CASSPLEGVTGELFF
TRBV19	TRBJ2-7	TRBD2	.	TGTGCCAGTAGACCCGGGCCGGGGGGGACATACGAGCAGTACTTC	CASRPGPGGTYEQYF
TRBV6-1	TRBJ2-6	.	.	TGTGCCAGCAGTGAATTGAGGAGCTCTGGGGCCAACGTCCTGACTTTC	CASSELRSSGANVLTF
TRBV15	TRBJ2-7	TRBD2	.	TGTGCCACCAGCAGTATACTAGCGGGGGGAAACGAGCAGTACTTC	CATSSILAGGNEQYF
TRBV7-2	TRBJ2-7	TRBD2	.	TGTGCCAGCAGCTTATCGGCGGGGGGGCCGGTTCACGAGCAGTACTTC	CASSLSAGGPVHEQYF
TRBV7-9	TRBJ2-5	TRBD1	.	TGTGCCAGCAGCCGATCGACAGGGGGCCGCGAGACCCAGTACTTC	CASSRSTGGRETQYF
TRBV3-1/TRBV3-2	TRBJ1-2	.	.	TGTGCCAGCAGCCAAGATTTGGGGGCCCCCTATGGCTACACCTTC	CASSQDLGAPYGYTF